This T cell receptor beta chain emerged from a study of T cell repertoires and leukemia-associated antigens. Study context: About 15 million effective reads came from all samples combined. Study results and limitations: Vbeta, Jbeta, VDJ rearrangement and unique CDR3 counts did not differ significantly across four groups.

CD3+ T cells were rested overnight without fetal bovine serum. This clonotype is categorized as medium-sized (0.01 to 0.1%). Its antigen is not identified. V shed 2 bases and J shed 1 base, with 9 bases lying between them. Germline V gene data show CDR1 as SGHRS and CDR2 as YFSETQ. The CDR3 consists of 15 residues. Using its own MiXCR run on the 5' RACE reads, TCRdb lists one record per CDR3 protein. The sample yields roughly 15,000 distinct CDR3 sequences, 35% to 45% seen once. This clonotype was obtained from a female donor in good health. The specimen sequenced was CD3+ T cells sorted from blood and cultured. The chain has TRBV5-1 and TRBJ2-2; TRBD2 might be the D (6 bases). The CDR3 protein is CASSFSGMNTGELFF. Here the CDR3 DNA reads TGCGCCAGCAGCTTTAGCGGAATGAACACCGGGGAGCTGTTTTTT.